The 29 T cell receptor beta chains below were found in one sample sequenced in a study of T cell responses to AZD1222 COVID-19 vaccine. Sequencing used immunoSEQ multiplex PCR; TCRdb keeps in-frame clones, though not all of them. The sample includes 150,000 to 190,000 clones, 90% to 95% of them seen just once. The source was peripheral blood, collected 28 days after the second AZD1222 dose. All receptors derive from an adult who received the AZD1222 COVID-19 vaccine.

V and J are TRBV5-1 and TRBJ1-1; D uncertain. The V end lost 6 bases, the J end lost 1 base, and 19 bases lay between the germline ends. Germline CDR1 is SGHRS and CDR2 is YFSETQ. The length of the CDR3 is 16 residues. In nucleotides, the CDR3 is TGCGCCAGCAAGGCCCGGGGTGACCGGAGGAACACTGAAGCTTTCTTT. Protein product: CASKARGDRRNTEAFF.

The chain joins TRBV10-3 to TRBJ2-3; D is tentatively TRBD1 or TRBD2 (5 bases each). The V end was cut by 10 bases, the J end by 0 bases, with 14 bases between. CDR3 length: 14 amino acids. Looked up from germline, CDR1 is ENHRY and CDR2 is SYGVKD. The CDR3 sequence is CATGPGPSTDTQYF. As DNA, the CDR3 is TGTGCCACGGGACCGGGACCAAGCACAGATACGCAGTATTTT.

The chain employs TRBV3-1 (or the pseudogene TRBV3-2) and TRBJ2-5; D perhaps matches TRBD2 (5 bases). Germline V gives CDR1 LGHDT, CDR2 YNNKEL (reference sequence). This CDR3 has 15 amino acids. V dropped 0 bases and J dropped 4 bases, with 12 bases sitting between them. For the CDR3, the DNA is TGTGCCAGCAGCCAAGATCTACGGCGGGCAGAGACCCAGTACTTC. It translates to CASSQDLRRAETQYF.

V gene TRBV12-3 or TRBV12-4 combines with J gene TRBJ1-5; D uncertain. Trimming pared 6 bases from V and 4 bases from J, leaving 10 bases between. The CDR3 is 13 amino acids. In DNA, the CDR3 is TGTGCCAGCAGCCCAACATTTAATCAGCCCCAGCATTTT. This codes for CASSPTFNQPQHF.

This clone was found once. The chain joins TRBV6-5 to TRBJ1-4, with D uncertain. This CDR3 has 15 residues. Between the trimmed V and J ends, which lost 2 bases and 5 bases, there was a span of 12 bases. Germline lookup yields CDR1 MNHEY and CDR2 SVGAGI. The CDR3 bases are TGTGCCAGCAGTTACGCTGGGAACCCAAATGAAAAACTGTTTTTT. This sequence encodes CASSYAGNPNEKLFF.

The chain joins TRBV11-3 to TRBJ1-1, with D maybe TRBD1 (5 bases). The CDR3 is 13 amino acids. Germline CDR1 and CDR2: SGHNT and YENEEA. The V gene lost 4 bases and the J gene lost 4 bases, with 10 bases spanning the gap. The CDR3 DNA is TGTGCCAGCAGCTCGGGACCTCTCACTGAAGCTTTCTTT. The encoded protein is CASSSGPLTEAFF.

The chain employs TRBV3-1 (or the pseudogene TRBV3-2) and TRBJ2-5, with TRBD2 matching over 10 bases. Germline V gene data show CDR1 as LGHDT and CDR2 as YNNKEL (reference sequence). CDR3 length equals 14 residues. The J segment lost 5 bases and the V segment lost 7 bases, leaving 7 bases of the junction unmatched. The CDR3 DNA is TGTGCCAGCAAGCTAGCGGGGGCCAAGGAGACCCAGTACTTC. Encoded protein: CASKLAGAKETQYF.

The chain recombines TRBV6-5 with TRBJ1-4; 10 nucleotides line up with TRBD1. The CDR3 sequence is 15 residues long. The V segment lost 0 bases and the J segment 5 bases; nucleotides outside the gene matches: 0. Germline V lookup: CDR1 MNHEY, CDR2 SVGAGI. CDR3 protein: CASSYSDRGNEKLFF. The DNA for the CDR3 is TGTGCCAGCAGTTACTCGGACAGGGGGAATGAAAAACTGTTTTTT.

This chain connects TRBV10-3 to TRBJ2-1, with 8 bases aligning to TRBD2. The CDR3 loop spans 15 amino acids. CDR1 and CDR2 (germline): ENHRY, SYGVKD. V gave up 6 bases and J gave up 1 base; unmatched junction bases: 5. CDR3 residues: CAISSGGRSYNEQFF. The CDR3 DNA reads TGTGCCATCAGCAGCGGGGGTAGGTCCTACAATGAGCAGTTCTTC.

The chain employs TRBV10-2 and TRBJ2-7; 7 bases map to TRBD2. The germline CDR1 and CDR2 sequences are WSHSY and SAAADI. V shed 3 bases and J 4 bases; nucleotides not matched to a gene: 6. The CDR3 length is 14 residues. The CDR3 DNA sequence: TGCGCCAGCAGTGACTCGGGGAGGGGTTACGAGCAGTACTTC. The encoded protein is CASSDSGRGYEQYF.

The V and J genes are TRBV9 and TRBJ2-1, with D tentatively TRBD1 (5 bases). Germline-derived CDR1 and CDR2 are SGDLS and YYNGEE. This CDR3 has 15 residues. V was trimmed by 0 bases and J by 10 bases, leaving 17 bases between them. CDR3 region: CASSVGIGGASEQFF. In DNA form, the CDR3 reads TGTGCCAGCAGCGTAGGTATTGGTGGGGCTTCCGAGCAGTTCTTC.

The rearrangement joins TRBV15 to TRBJ2-7; D is possibly TRBD2 (7 bases). CDR1 is LNHNV and CDR2 is YYDKDF in the germline V gene (reference sequence). The CDR3 runs to 15 residues. V was pared by 5 bases and J by 0 bases, with 14 bases between. Written as DNA, the CDR3 is TGTGCCACCAGCGGGGGGGCGGGGACCTCCTACGAGCAGTACTTC. Residues: CATSGGAGTSYEQYF.

The rearrangement uses TRBV6-5 and TRBJ1-5, with D possibly being TRBD1 (6 bases). The CDR3 length is 15 residues. Germline-derived CDR1 and CDR2 are MNHEY and SVGAGI. Trimming left V 7 bases short and J 10 bases short, with 23 bases between. CDR3 DNA: TGTGCCAGCATGATAGACCCACCGGGACAATTTCCCCAGCATTTT. Its protein product is CASMIDPPGQFPQHF.

The rearrangement links TRBV11-2 to TRBJ1-1, with 8 bases identical to TRBD1. This CDR3 region has 13 residues. Germline-derived CDR1 and CDR2 are SGHAT and FQNNGV. The J segment lost 5 bases and the V segment lost 5 bases, leaving 4 bases of the junction unmatched. This CDR3 is CASSPTGVTEAFF. The CDR3 nucleotides read TGTGCCAGCAGCCCGACAGGGGTGACTGAAGCTTTCTTT.

The genes are TRBV15 and TRBJ2-5; D possibly corresponds to TRBD1 (5 bases). Germline CDR1 and CDR2: LNHNV and YYDKDF (reference sequence). The CDR3 has 14 amino acids. The ends were cut back, 2 bases at V and 1 base at J, with 8 bases in the middle. CDR3 sequence reads: CATSRSQGQETQYF. The CDR3 nucleotides read TGTGCCACCAGCAGATCCCAGGGCCAAGAGACCCAGTACTTC.

V gene TRBV27 combines with J gene TRBJ1-5; D is unresolved. CDR1 MNHEY and CDR2 SMNVEV come from the germline V gene (reference sequence). The CDR3 has 15 amino acids. V lost 6 bases and J lost 12, with 24 bases in between. The CDR3 DNA sequence: TGTGCCAGCAGCCCAAGAACCGGCCCTTCGGTTCTCCAGCATTTT. Its translation is CASSPRTGPSVLQHF.

The rearrangement joins TRBV6-5 to TRBJ2-2, with a weak D call TRBD2 (5 bases). V was clipped by 2 bases and J by 7 bases, with 14 bases between them. Germline CDR1 MNHEY, CDR2 SVGAGI. The CDR3 consists of 15 residues. The CDR3 DNA reads as TGTGCCAGCAGTTACGATCCGGGTGGAGGCGGGGAGCTGTTTTTT. Encoded protein: CASSYDPGGGGELFF.

This clone was seen only a few times. The gene calls are TRBV5-1 and TRBJ2-7, with D tentatively TRBD1 (6 bases). This CDR3 spans 12 amino acids. V was trimmed by 3 bases and J by 5 bases, leaving 9 bases between them. Germline V lookup: CDR1 SGHRS, CDR2 YFSETQ. The CDR3, as DNA: TGCGCCAGCAGCTCACAGGGTGACGAGCAGTACTTC. Its translation is CASSSQGDEQYF.

The rearrangement joins TRBV7-3 to TRBJ2-3; TRBD2 agrees at 9 bases. The CDR3 is made up of 14 amino acids. The germline gives CDR1 SGHTA, CDR2 FQGTGA. Trimming removed 5 bases from V and 3 bases from J; junction bases left unmatched: 3. CDR3 in DNA: TGTGCCAGCAGCCCGGGACTAGCTACAGATACGCAGTATTTT. Residues: CASSPGLATDTQYF.

The CDR3 DNA sequence: TGCGCCAGCAGGGTGGGGACTAGCGGAGGCACAGATACGCAGTATTTT. It codes for CASRVGTSGGTDTQYF. The V call is TRBV10-2, the J call TRBJ2-3, with 11 bases aligning to TRBD2. Germline CDR1 WSHSY, CDR2 SAAADI. The CDR3 extends over 16 amino acids. The V gene end was trimmed by 6 bases and the J gene end by 1 base; junction bases not matched to a gene: 6.

This clone was observed a handful of times. The gene calls are TRBV12-3 or TRBV12-4 and TRBJ2-7; no firm D call. Trimming left V 6 bases short and J 4 bases short, with 13 bases between. This CDR3 is built from 13 residues. The CDR3 DNA sequence: TGTGCCAGCAGGTCGCCGGGTAGGTACGAGCAGTACTTC. Protein sequence: CASRSPGRYEQYF.

This clone was observed once. The gene calls are TRBV7-9 and TRBJ2-3, with 11 bases matching TRBD1. This CDR3 contains 15 residues. V lost 5 bases and J lost 2; bases outside the gene matches: 3. CDR1 is SEHNR, CDR2 FQNEAQ, per germline (reference sequence). CDR3 in DNA: TGTGCCAGCAGCGCGGGACAGGGGGTCACAGATACGCAGTATTTT. It codes for CASSAGQGVTDTQYF.

This sequence joins TRBV28 and TRBJ1-5, with 9 bases identical to TRBD1. V gave up 6 bases and J gave up 0 bases; unmatched junction bases: 9. The germline V gene encodes CDR1 MDHEN and CDR2 SYDVKM. This CDR3 is 17 amino acids long. CDR3 sequence (DNA): TGTGCCAGCAGAAAAGACAGGGGGAGGGATAGCAATCAGCCCCAGCATTTT. Translation: CASRKDRGRDSNQPQHF.

The J gene is TRBJ1-3, the V gene TRBV6-1, with a weak D call TRBD1 (5 bases). There are 17 residues in the CDR3. Germline V lookup: CDR1 MNHNS, CDR2 SASEGT. Trimming shortened V by 0 bases and J by 2 bases, and 14 bases separated the two germline ends. CDR3 residues: CASSEANRLTTGNTIYF. CDR3 in DNA: TGTGCCAGCAGTGAAGCGAACAGGCTGACGACTGGAAACACCATATATTTT.

This clone showed up just a few times. V is TRBV18 and J is TRBJ2-1; TRBD2 matches at 10 bases. J lost 0 bases, V lost 5 bases, and 4 bases had no gene match. The CDR3 is 16 amino acids. The germline gives CDR1 KGHSH, CDR2 LQKENI. The CDR3 DNA is TGTGCCAGCTCAGCTAGCGGGGGCGGCTCCTACAATGAGCAGTTCTTC. This codes for CASSASGGGSYNEQFF.

The chain recombines TRBV28 with TRBJ1-4; 9 bases align to TRBD1. The CDR3 loop spans 16 amino acids. CDR1 and CDR2 (germline): MDHEN, SYDVKM. V trimming: 8 bases; J trimming: 0 bases; junction bases outside the gene matches: 7. In nucleotides, the CDR3 is TGTGCCAGCTGCAGGGGACAGGGAACAACTAATGAAAAACTGTTTTTT. Its protein is CASCRGQGTTNEKLFF.

The chain employs TRBV5-1 and TRBJ1-2; TRBD1 matches 7 bases. The germline CDR1 and CDR2 sequences are SGHRS and YFSETQ. This CDR3 region has 12 residues. The junction had 2 bases not matched to a gene; V was cut back by 5 bases and J by 4 bases. CDR3 DNA: TGCGCCAGCAGGACAGGGACCTATGGCTACACCTTC. This codes for CASRTGTYGYTF.

DNA of the CDR3: TGTGCCAGCAGACGGGGGAGGGCCCATAATTCACCCCTCCACTTT. Translation: CASRRGRAHNSPLHF. The chain combines TRBV27 with TRBJ1-6; maybe TRBD1 (5 bases). Trimming removed 6 bases from V and 5 bases from J, with 14 bases in between. CDR1 is MNHEY and CDR2 is SMNVEV in the germline V gene (reference sequence). The CDR3 is 15 amino acids.

This clone was seen only a few times. The rearrangement uses TRBV3-1 (or the pseudogene TRBV3-2) and TRBJ1-1; D possibly corresponds to TRBD1 (5 bases). V shed 4 bases and J shed 0 bases, with 18 bases lying between them. Per germline, CDR1 LGHDT and CDR2 YNNKEL (reference sequence). The CDR3 is 17 residues long. DNA for the CDR3: TGTGCCAGCAGCCGGGAACCTTGGGGCGGATTGAACACTGAAGCTTTCTTT. It codes for CASSREPWGGLNTEAFF.